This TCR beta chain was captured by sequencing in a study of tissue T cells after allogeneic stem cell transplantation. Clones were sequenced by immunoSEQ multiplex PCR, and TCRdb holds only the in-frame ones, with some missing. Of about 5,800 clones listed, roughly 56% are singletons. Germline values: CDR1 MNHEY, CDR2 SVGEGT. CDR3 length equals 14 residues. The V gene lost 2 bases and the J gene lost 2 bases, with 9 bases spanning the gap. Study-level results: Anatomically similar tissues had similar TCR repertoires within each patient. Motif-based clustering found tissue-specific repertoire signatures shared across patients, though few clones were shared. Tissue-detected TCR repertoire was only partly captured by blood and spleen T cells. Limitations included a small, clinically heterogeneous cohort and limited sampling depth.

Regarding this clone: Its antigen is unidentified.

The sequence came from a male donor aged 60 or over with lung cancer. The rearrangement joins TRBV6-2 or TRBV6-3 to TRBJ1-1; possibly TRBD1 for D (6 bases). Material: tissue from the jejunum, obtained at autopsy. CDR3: CASSYGGDNTEAFF. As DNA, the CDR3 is TGTGCCAGCAGTTACGGGGGCGATAACACTGAAGCTTTCTTT.